The 7 T cell receptor beta chains below all came from one sample that was sequenced in a study of beta chain features in type 1 diabetes. The sequenced template was cDNA made from the entire isolated RNA. TCRdb keeps only in-frame clones here, not all; method: immunoSEQ multiplex PCR. The sample has around 160,000 clones, nearly 50% seen once; the top ten hold under 0.5%. Input material: Tregs from blood. Receptors originate from a young man in good health.

V and J are TRBV11-2 and TRBJ2-6; D possibly corresponds to TRBD1 (5 bases). The CDR3 length is 15 residues. CDR1 SGHAT and CDR2 FQNNGV come from the germline V gene. Trimming took 4 bases from V and 1 from J, leaving 8 bases between them. As DNA, the CDR3 is TGTGCCAGCAGCTCGTCAGGGTCTGGGGCCAACGTCCTGACTTTC. As protein: CASSSSGSGANVLTF.

The chain has TRBV4-3 and TRBJ2-5, with TRBD2 as a possible D gene (6 bases). The CDR3 is 15 amino acids. Germline V gives CDR1 LGHNA, CDR2 YSLEER. V lost 4 bases and J 11 bases, leaving 23 bases between the germline ends. For the CDR3, the DNA is TGCGCCAGCAGCCCCAGACTAGGTGGGTTGGGGGAGCAGTACTTC. Amino acids: CASSPRLGGLGEQYF.

This clone appeared a few times. The chain uses TRBV11-2 and TRBJ1-1; no clear D. Trimming took 1 base from V and 5 from J, leaving 11 bases between them. The germline V gene has CDR1 SGHAT and CDR2 FQNNGV. This CDR3 region has 14 residues. The CDR3 protein is CASSLALLITEAFF. The CDR3 DNA reads TGTGCCAGCAGCTTAGCTCTCTTAATTACTGAAGCTTTCTTT.

This clone appeared a few times. The chain is built from TRBV6-6 and TRBJ2-5, with 10 bases lining up with TRBD2. The ends lost 6 bases at V and 4 bases at J; junction bases unmatched: 8. Per the germline V gene, CDR1 is MNHNY and CDR2 is SVGAGI (reference sequence). The CDR3 has 15 amino acids. In DNA form, the CDR3 reads TGTGCCAGCAGCTCAGGACTAGCGGTCAGAGAGACCCAGTACTTC. Translated, it gives CASSSGLAVRETQYF.

This chain joins TRBV2 and TRBJ1-4, with 8 positions matching TRBD1. J lost 8 bases, V lost 4 bases, and 6 bases had no gene match. CDR1 SNHLY and CDR2 FYNNEI come from the germline V gene. The CDR3 totals 14 residues. The CDR3 nucleotides are TGTGCCAGCAGTGCAGGGGGCAAGAGGGAAAAACTGTTTTTT. Translation gives CASSAGGKREKLFF.

The DNA of the CDR3 is TGTGCCAGCAGCTCGACCGGGGAGCTGTTTTTT. Protein sequence: CASSSTGELFF. The gene calls are TRBV7-2 and TRBJ2-2, with D uncertain. The germline V gene encodes CDR1 SGHTA and CDR2 FQGNSA. Trimming removed 4 bases at V and 5 bases at J, with 2 bases between. This CDR3 is 11 amino acids long.

The chain has TRBV6-6 and TRBJ1-1, with TRBD1 identical over 9 bases. Germline CDR1 and CDR2: MNHNY and SVGAGI (reference sequence). The CDR3 runs to 13 residues. Trimming cost V 7 bases and J 8 bases; bases outside gene matches: 8. As DNA, the CDR3 is TGTGCCAGCACTAAACAGGGGGCCCGCGAAGCTTTCTTT. This gives the protein CASTKQGAREAFF.